This section outlines one T cell receptor (beta chain) sequence together with its context. Its antigen is as yet unknown. Generated by immunoSEQ multiplex PCR, the TCRdb table keeps only in-frame clones and is missing some. Among almost 30,000 clones listed, approximately 87% were seen once. Germline V gene sequence: CDR1 KGHSH, CDR2 LQKENI. The V and J ends lost 6 bases and 5 bases, in that order; junction bases with no gene match: 12. CDR3 length equals 15 residues. This sample is part of a study of lymphopenia after photon versus proton radiotherapy. Whole-study findings and limits: Post-nadir TCR diversity decline inversely tracked overall survival among those who died. Only patients who died were analyzed for survival; proton advantage is unproven.

This rearrangement joins TRBV18 to TRBJ2-7, with 8 bases that match TRBD2. This receptor was identified in an older woman with cholangiocarcinoma. Some clones in this sample may be carry-over from other donors' samples. This specimen consisted of peripheral blood, obtained from a patient treated with proton-based radiotherapy. The CDR3, as DNA: TGTGCCAGCTCCATTCCGGGACTAGGAGTCGACGAGCAGTACTTC. As protein: CASSIPGLGVDEQYF. Complete variable domain (other parts from reference TRBV18 and TRBJ2-7): NAGVMQNPRHLVRRRGQEARLRCSPMKGHSHVYWYRQLPEEGLKFMVYLQKENIIDESGMPKERFSAEFPKEGPSILRIQQVVRGDSAAYFCASSIPGLGVDEQYFGPGTRLTVT.